These 19 T cell receptor beta chains came from one sample sequenced in a study of T-cell reconstitution after alpha-beta-depleted transplantation in children. Molecular barcoding with unique molecular identifiers was used for the TCRbeta library. TCRdb used MiXCR to reprocess the PCR reads, holding one entry per CDR3 protein. This table holds around 600,000 distinct CDR3 sequences, 23% found once. The sequences come from PBMCs, mostly from graft donor cells, collected 360 days after TCRalphabeta/CD19-depleted stem cell transplant. The receptors shown here come from a boy younger than two who had a stem cell transplant for acute myeloid leukemia, so the T cells may come from the graft donor.

This clonotype was counted many times. The genes are TRBV12-3 or TRBV12-4 and TRBJ2-6, with a possible D match to TRBD2 (6 bases). The CDR3 is 16 residues long. Trimming shortened V by 6 bases and J by 0 bases, and 12 bases separated the two germline ends. This CDR3 reads CASSHTSTSGANVLTF. Here the CDR3 DNA reads TGTGCCAGCAGCCACACTAGCACCTCTGGGGCCAACGTCCTGACTTTC.

This clonotype was picked up many times. The chain recombines TRBV20-1 with TRBJ1-4, with D maybe TRBD1 (5 bases). CDR1 is DFQATT, CDR2 SNEGSKA, per germline (reference sequence). The CDR3 has 14 amino acids. Trimming took 6 bases from V and 8 from J, leaving 19 bases between them. CDR3 DNA: TGCAGTGCAAACGGTGCCCAGGGTGAAGAAAAACTGTTTTTT. Translation gives CSANGAQGEEKLFF.

The chain joins TRBV10-3 to TRBJ1-2; no clear D. CDR1 is ENHRY and CDR2 is SYGVKD in the germline V gene. The V gene lost 6 bases and the J gene lost 3 bases, with 11 bases spanning the gap. The CDR3 has 13 amino acids. The chain's CDR3 is CAIRTPGDYGYTF. The CDR3 nucleotides are TGTGCCATCAGGACCCCTGGGGACTATGGCTACACCTTC.

The chain joins TRBV7-7 to TRBJ2-5, with unresolved D. The CDR3 extends over 13 amino acids. Trimming cost V 3 bases and J 3 bases, with 8 bases left between them. The germline CDR1 and CDR2 sequences are SSHAT and FNYEAQ (reference sequence). CDR3 loop: CASSLERKETQYF. CDR3 nucleotides: TGTGCCAGCAGCTTGGAGAGGAAAGAGACCCAGTACTTC.

The table lists this clonotype with a few counts. The chain couples TRBV19 to TRBJ1-6; possible D gene TRBD1, 5 bases. From germline, CDR1 is LNHDA and CDR2 SQIVND (reference sequence). The CDR3 has 12 amino acids. Trimming stripped 7 bases from V and 8 bases from J, with 9 bases between. The CDR3 DNA reads as TGTGCCAGTAAGGGGCTCGATTCACCCCTCCACTTT. This encodes CASKGLDSPLHF.

Concerning this clonotype: This clone may be a read error of a much larger clone one base away. The chain links TRBV5-1 to TRBJ2-2; TRBD2 is a possible D gene (5 bases). Per the germline V gene, CDR1 is SGHRS and CDR2 is YFSETQ. The CDR3 is 14 amino acids. Between the trimmed V and J ends, which lost 0 bases and 5 bases, there was a span of 8 bases. The CDR3 nucleotides read TGCGCCAGCAGCTTGGAGGGAGAAACCGGGGAGCTGTTTTTT. This sequence encodes CASSLEGETGELFF.

The J gene is TRBJ1-5, the V gene TRBV5-6; D unclear. Looked up from germline, CDR1 is SGHDT and CDR2 is YYEEEE. The CDR3 has 13 amino acids. Trimming left V 0 bases short and J 4 bases short, with 5 bases between. CDR3 protein: CASSLGFNQPQHF. CDR3 nucleotides: TGTGCCAGCAGCTTGGGTTTTAATCAGCCCCAGCATTTT.

Many counts were recorded for this clonotype. V and J are TRBV29-1 and TRBJ2-5, with a weak D call TRBD2 (6 bases). Germline values: CDR1 SQVTM, CDR2 ANQGSEA. Trimming took off 6 bases at V and 1 base at J, with 9 bases between the two ends. The CDR3 runs 12 residues. DNA for the CDR3: TGCAGCGTGGCGGGATCCCAAGAGACCCAGTACTTC. Amino acids: CSVAGSQETQYF.

This clonotype appeared a few times. J is TRBJ2-6 and V is TRBV7-9; no clear D. The germline V gene encodes CDR1 SEHNR and CDR2 FQNEAQ (reference sequence). Trimming took 5 bases from V and 0 from J, leaving 14 bases between them. This CDR3 spans 17 amino acids. The CDR3 nucleotides are TGTGCCAGCAGCCCACCACTACCGGGCTCTGGGGCCAACGTCCTGACTTTC. Its protein is CASSPPLPGSGANVLTF.

At least ten counts were recorded for this clonotype. The rearrangement joins TRBV6-5 to TRBJ2-7; 9 nucleotides line up with TRBD1. The CDR3 is 17 amino acids. In germline, CDR1 is MNHEY, CDR2 SVGAGI. The V gene end was trimmed by 5 bases and the J gene end by 5 bases; junction bases not matched to a gene: 16. CDR3 coding DNA: TGTGCCAGCAGTCACCCACTACTGACAGGGGGTCTAAACGAGCAGTACTTC. Translation: CASSHPLLTGGLNEQYF.

In its sample, this clonotype was seen a few times. The chain has TRBV12-3 or TRBV12-4 and TRBJ2-5; D gene uncertain. There are 14 residues in the CDR3. V lost 4 bases and J lost 1, with 10 bases in between. Here the CDR3 DNA reads TGTGCCAGCAGTTCCAGTGCAGGCCAAGAGACCCAGTACTTC. This gives the protein CASSSSAGQETQYF.

The J gene is TRBJ2-2, the V gene TRBV10-3; the match to TRBD1 covers 7 bases. Germline V gene sequence: CDR1 ENHRY, CDR2 SYGVKD. The V segment lost 6 bases and the J segment 4 bases; nucleotides outside the gene matches: 17. The CDR3 contains 18 residues. DNA of the CDR3: TGTGCCATCAGCCAAACCCCCAAACGACAGGGCCGCACCGGGGAGCTGTTTTTT. Its translation is CAISQTPKRQGRTGELFF.

The gene calls are TRBV7-9 and TRBJ1-1; D gene uncertain. Between the trimmed V and J ends, which lost 0 bases and 7 bases, there was a span of 6 bases. CDR1 and CDR2 from the germline V gene are SEHNR and FQNEAQ (reference sequence). This CDR3 comprises 12 residues. The CDR3 DNA sequence: TGTGCCAGCAGCTTAGCTGGGAATGAAGCTTTCTTT. It translates to CASSLAGNEAFF.

This clonotype was counted ten times or more. The CDR3 loop reads CASSLQEFPRGYTF. DNA of the CDR3: TGCGCCAGCAGCTTGCAAGAGTTCCCGAGAGGCTACACCTTC. The J gene is TRBJ1-2, the V gene TRBV5-1; D is unresolved. CDR1 SGHRS and CDR2 YFSETQ come from the germline V gene. V was trimmed by 1 base and J by 8 bases, leaving 15 bases between them. The CDR3 runs 14 residues.

This clonotype was seen more than once but under ten times. J is TRBJ1-2 and V is TRBV12-3 or TRBV12-4; D is uncertain. CDR3 length equals 14 residues. Trimming shortened V by 6 bases and J by 7 bases, and 18 bases separated the two germline ends. This CDR3 is CASSPTEGIVGYTF. The CDR3 DNA follows: TGTGCCAGCAGCCCAACTGAGGGAATTGTTGGCTACACCTTC.

This clonotype has just a few counts. The chain employs TRBV7-2 and TRBJ2-5; 7 nucleotides align to TRBD1. V lost 2 bases and J lost 5; bases outside the gene matches: 8. The CDR3 totals 15 residues. The germline CDR1 and CDR2 sequences are SGHTA and FQGNSA. CDR3 loop: CASSLIQGIQETQYF. CDR3 sequence (DNA): TGTGCCAGCAGCTTAATACAGGGGATTCAGGAGACCCAGTACTTC.

This clonotype has more than one count but fewer than ten. The chain joins TRBV5-5 to TRBJ2-7, with 8 bases fitting TRBD1. The CDR3 spans 13 residues. V gave up 4 bases and J gave up 7 bases; unmatched junction bases: 7. Germline assignment: CDR1 SGHKS and CDR2 YYEKEE (reference sequence). The CDR3 bases are TGTGCCAGCAGCGCGACAGGGGCCAGTGAGCAGTACGTC. Protein: CASSATGASEQYV.

This clonotype was seen at least ten times. The rearrangement uses TRBV15 and TRBJ2-1; tentatively, D is TRBD1 (5 bases). The V gene lost 0 bases and the J gene lost 6 bases, with 9 bases spanning the gap. The length of the CDR3 is 14 residues. From germline, CDR1 is LNHNV and CDR2 YYDKDF (reference sequence). As DNA, the CDR3 is TGTGCCACCAGCAGAGAAGGGGCCCTCAATGAGCAGTTCTTC. Translation gives CATSREGALNEQFF.

The CDR3 DNA reads as TGCAGTGCTAGAGTTATCGACGGAAAGAACACTGAAGCTTTCTTT. This gives the protein CSARVIDGKNTEAFF. The genes are TRBV20-1 and TRBJ1-1; no clear D. V was trimmed by 1 base and J by 1 base, leaving 13 bases between them. The CDR3 is 15 amino acids. Germline V lookup: CDR1 DFQATT, CDR2 SNEGSKA (reference sequence).